Below, 3 T cell receptor beta chains from the same sample are listed, as sequenced in a study of T-cell memory formation after mild COVID-19. MiXCR was run by TCRdb on the 5' RACE reads, yielding one entry per CDR3 protein. The sample gives 400,000 or so distinct CDR3 sequences, 20% of which show up once; 8.4% is in the top ten. The sequenced sample consisted of PBMCs or a T cell subset sorted from them (not recorded which). These receptors originate from an adult woman who had mild COVID-19 (a few samples of this study predate the infection). Cell type and time point are not known.

The rearrangement links TRBV4-2 to TRBJ1-5; unclear D gene. The CDR3 covers 17 residues. CDR1 and CDR2 (germline): LGHNA, YNFKEQ. V was shortened by 0 bases and J by 0 bases, with 12 bases between the two germline ends. The CDR3 coding sequence is TGTGCCAGCAGCCAAGAAGTAGCAGGAAATAGCAATCAGCCCCAGCATTTT. Its translation: CASSQEVAGNSNQPQHF.

This clonotype was recorded a few times. The chain couples TRBV18 to TRBJ2-7; 10 bases fit TRBD1. In germline, CDR1 is KGHSH, CDR2 LQKENI. Unmatched junction bases numbered 10, after V lost 0 bases and J lost 5 bases. The CDR3 spans 17 residues. CDR3 amino acids: CASSPPSATGGRNEQYF. Here the CDR3 DNA reads TGTGCCAGCTCACCACCATCGGCGACAGGGGGCAGGAACGAGCAGTACTTC.

The chain recombines TRBV5-1 with TRBJ2-1, with 8 bases aligning to TRBD2. V lost 0 bases to trimming and J lost 5 bases; unmatched junction nucleotides: 10. This CDR3 region has 17 residues. Germline V CDR1 and CDR2: SGHRS, YFSETQ. CDR3 sequence: CASSLAGVRGADNEQFF. The CDR3 nucleotides read TGCGCCAGCAGCTTGGCAGGGGTGCGGGGGGCTGACAATGAGCAGTTCTTC.